The T cell receptor beta chain described here comes from a study of blood T cell repertoires in COVID-19. Membership in each cohort depended on participant-reported clinical history. As originally analysed: Reference gene primer amplification yielded estimated nucleated cell counts. Clones were sequenced by immunoSEQ multiplex PCR, and TCRdb holds only the in-frame ones, with some missing. V and J calls and clone size are as listed in that table; D and trimming were resolved from the DNA. The repertoire includes approximately 360,000 clones, approximately 90% of them detected once, and 0.95% to 1% sits in the top ten. The receptor's source is a woman under 40 with acute COVID-19. The specimen sequenced was PBMCs or T cells enriched from blood (not recorded which).

CDR3 DNA: TGTGCCAGCAGCGGAAACACAGGGACAGATACGCAGTATTTT. Amino acids: CASSGNTGTDTQYF. The chain recombines TRBV7-3 with TRBJ2-3; possible D gene TRBD1, 6 bases. V lost 5 bases and J 3 bases, leaving 12 bases between the germline ends. The CDR3 runs to 14 residues. The germline gives CDR1 SGHTA, CDR2 FQGTGA.